The 15 T cell receptor beta chains reported below all come from one sample, sequenced in a study of blood T cell repertoires in COVID-19 (dated by TCRdb to the early 2020s). The library was made by the immunoSEQ multiplex PCR assay. TCRdb stores this immuneACCESS table with in-frame sequences only. Part of the clones is absent; in the studies checked, under half of the shortfall reflects unresolved V genes, and no reason is known for the rest. The table for this sample lists about 250,000 clones; around four fifths of them were counted only once. Of the sample, approximately 6% is held by the ten largest clones. The sample taken for sequencing was peripheral blood. These receptors were obtained from a man older than 75 with acute or convalescent COVID-19.

This chain uses TRBV11-2 with TRBJ1-2; TRBD1 aligns across 12 bases. Per germline, CDR1 SGHAT and CDR2 FQNNGV. The length of the CDR3 is 15 residues. V lost 5 bases and J lost 5; bases outside the gene matches: 6. CDR3 DNA sequence: TGTGCCAGCAGCCCGGGACAGGGGGCACGGTATGGCTACACCTTC. Translation: CASSPGQGARYGYTF.

The chain is built from TRBV5-1 and TRBJ2-3; the D gene is possibly TRBD2 (6 bases). CDR1 is SGHRS and CDR2 is YFSETQ in the germline V gene. The CDR3 length is 16 residues. Trimming cost V 0 bases and J 1 base, with 12 bases left between them. CDR3 sequence (DNA): TGCGCCAGCAGCTTGGCCTTGGCTAGCGGCACAGATACGCAGTATTTT. It encodes CASSLALASGTDTQYF.

J is TRBJ2-1 and V is TRBV3-1 (or the pseudogene TRBV3-2); D is perhaps TRBD2 (6 bases). This CDR3 has 15 residues. CDR1 LGHDT and CDR2 YNNKEL come from the germline V gene (reference sequence). With 4 bases removed from V and 4 bases from J, the gap between germline ends came to 14 bases. DNA of the CDR3: TGTGCCAGCAGCCGGGCGGTTAGCGGTTACAATGAGCAGTTCTTC. It yields the protein CASSRAVSGYNEQFF.

V usage is TRBV7-3 and J usage is TRBJ2-5; possible D gene TRBD2, 5 bases. Germline CDR1 is SGHTA and CDR2 is FQGTGA. V lost 0 bases and J 5 bases, leaving 7 bases between the germline ends. The CDR3 covers 13 residues. Here the CDR3 DNA reads TGTGCCAGCAGCTTAACTAGCGCGGAGACCCAGTACTTC. As protein: CASSLTSAETQYF.

The chain combines TRBV28 with TRBJ1-2; 11 nucleotides align to TRBD1. V was pared by 2 bases and J by 8 bases, with 13 bases of the junction left unmatched. CDR1 and CDR2 from the germline V gene are MDHEN and SYDVKM. The CDR3 consists of 17 residues. The CDR3 bases are TGTGCCAGCAGTTTAGGGTCTGGACAGGGGGCCCCCGGGGGCTACACCTTC. This sequence encodes CASSLGSGQGAPGGYTF.

V is TRBV27 and J is TRBJ2-1, with TRBD1 as a possible D gene (5 bases). This CDR3 is built from 14 residues. Germline V gene lookup returns CDR1 MNHEY and CDR2 SMNVEV (reference sequence). Trimming cost V 3 bases and J 1 base, with 7 bases left between them. The CDR3 region is CASSLAGSYNEQFF. The CDR3 nucleotides are TGTGCCAGCAGTTTGGCAGGGTCCTACAATGAGCAGTTCTTC.

As regards this clone: In the same sample, other DNA sequences code for this CDR3. The CDR3 protein is CASSLSSYEQYF. CDR3 nucleotides: TGTGCCAGCAGCTTGAGCTCCTACGAGCAGTACTTC. The chain is built from TRBV7-2 and TRBJ2-7; no clear D. The V gene's germline CDR1 is SGHTA and CDR2 FQGNSA. With 3 bases removed from V and 0 bases from J, the gap between germline ends came to 3 bases. This CDR3 spans 12 amino acids.

This chain links TRBV6-5 with TRBJ2-2; no clear D. Per the germline V gene, CDR1 is MNHEY and CDR2 is SVGAGI. This CDR3 contains 13 residues. The germline V and J ends were trimmed by 0 bases and 5 bases, with 4 bases remaining between them. CDR3 amino acids: CASSYSETGELFF. CDR3 sequence (DNA): TGTGCCAGCAGTTACTCAGAGACCGGGGAGCTGTTTTTT.

V is TRBV2 and J is TRBJ2-7; TRBD2 matches at 8 bases. V lost 5 bases, J lost 0 bases, and 6 bases stayed unmatched. This CDR3 region has 15 residues. Germline V gives CDR1 SNHLY, CDR2 FYNNEI. The DNA for the CDR3 is TGTGCCAGCAGTTTAGCGGGGCTAAGCTCCTACGAGCAGTACTTC. Translated, it gives CASSLAGLSSYEQYF.

V is TRBV6-5 and J is TRBJ1-5; D possibly corresponds to TRBD1 (5 bases). Germline V gene sequence: CDR1 MNHEY, CDR2 SVGAGI. The CDR3 length is 14 residues. Trimming took off 1 base at V and 9 bases at J, with 13 bases between the two ends. The CDR3 region is CASSYLTGEWPQHF. As DNA, the CDR3 is TGTGCCAGCAGTTACTTGACGGGGGAATGGCCCCAGCATTTT.

This clone was seen a single time. The chain is built from TRBV5-4 and TRBJ2-7; TRBD2 agrees at 7 bases. The V gene's germline CDR1 is SGHNT and CDR2 YYREEE (reference sequence). V shed 4 bases and J 5 bases; nucleotides not matched to a gene: 12. The CDR3 covers 15 residues. CDR3 protein: CASSVAGTIGDEQYF. CDR3 in DNA: TGTGCCAGCAGCGTGGCCGGGACTATAGGGGACGAGCAGTACTTC.

The V and J genes are TRBV11-2 and TRBJ2-7, with 7 bases lining up with TRBD2. The CDR3 spans 14 residues. The V segment lost 4 bases and the J segment 4 bases; nucleotides outside the gene matches: 7. The germline gives CDR1 SGHAT, CDR2 FQNNGV. The DNA for the CDR3 is TGTGCCAGCAGCTCGCAATTGGGAGGGTACGAGCAGTACTTC. As protein: CASSSQLGGYEQYF.

The chain combines TRBV18 with TRBJ2-1; 10 bases agree with TRBD2. CDR1 is KGHSH, CDR2 LQKENI, per germline. The CDR3 length is 18 residues. V lost 3 bases and J lost 4; bases outside the gene matches: 12. This CDR3 reads CASSPYLAGDNEYNEQFF. The CDR3 nucleotides are TGTGCCAGCTCACCCTATCTAGCGGGGGATAACGAGTACAATGAGCAGTTCTTC.

In the case of this clone: At one boundary the junction diverges from the germline segment, which might be a read error. The rearrangement links TRBV5-1 to TRBJ2-5; possible D gene TRBD1, 5 bases. CDR1 and CDR2 from the germline V gene are SGHRS and YFSETQ. This CDR3 contains 15 residues. In DNA form, the CDR3 reads TGCGCTAGCAGCTTGGTTTGGGGCAGGACAGAGACCCAGTACTTC. Translated: CASSLVWGRTETQYF.

This clone was seen only a few times. The rearrangement links TRBV21-1 to TRBJ2-7; the table's D call, TRBD2, has no DNA check behind it. TRBV21-1 is recorded as a pseudogene. The CDR3 contains 12 residues. The CDR3 region is CASSNRASRGDF. CDR3 nucleotides: TGTGCCAGCAGCAATAGGGCGTCCCGGGGGGACTTC.